This T cell receptor (beta chain) originates from a study of identical twins. Trimming left V 6 bases short and J 3 bases short, with 14 bases between. Germline-derived CDR1 and CDR2 are SEHNR and FQNEAQ (reference sequence). The CDR3 loop spans 15 amino acids. Template switching supplied a universal primer site; unique molecular identifiers were carried on the cDNA. TCRdb reprocessed the 5' RACE reads via MiXCR and lists one record per CDR3 protein. The sample shows 1.5 million to 2 million distinct CDR3 sequences, around a third of them seen only once. Concerning this clonotype: Antigen unknown.

Broader study findings: Fewer insertions marked abundant cord blood beta clonotypes; young adult naive trended weakly, memory not at all. One should note that invariant MAIT and iNKT cells could partly confound zero-insertion analyses. Out-of-frame TCR alpha sharing in monozygotic twins exceeded recombination model predictions.

This clonotype originated in a newborn girl in good health. The chain uses TRBV7-9 and TRBJ1-4, with a possible D match to TRBD1 (5 bases). The sequencing input was cord blood. The CDR3, as DNA: TGTGCCAGCAGTACTAGCGGGGCCCCTAATGAAAAACTGTTTTTT. It yields the protein CASSTSGAPNEKLFF.